This passage covers 32 T cell receptor beta chains from one sample sequenced in a study of blood T cells in healthy people across ages. Alongside a J-beta primer mix, a sample-barcoded 5' primer served in a second PCR lasting roughly 6 to 11 cycles. TCRdb itself ran the 5' RACE reads through MiXCR, one entry per CDR3 protein. The sample carries approximately 600,000 distinct CDR3 sequences, roughly 50% recorded once. Sequences were obtained from blood. These receptors came from a man aged 60 to 69 in good health.

The V and J genes are TRBV20-1 and TRBJ1-2; a possible D gene is TRBD1 (6 bases). The germline V gene has CDR1 DFQATT and CDR2 SNEGSKA (reference sequence). The CDR3 sequence is 12 residues long. Trimming pared 4 bases from V and 8 bases from J, leaving 14 bases between. CDR3 protein: CSAIQGLGGYTF. CDR3 nucleotides: TGCAGTGCTATCCAGGGGCTAGGCGGCTACACCTTC.

There are a few counts of this clonotype. The chain employs TRBV28 and TRBJ2-1, with D uncertain. The CDR3 spans 11 residues. The V end was cut by 5 bases, the J end by 12 bases, with 11 bases between. Germline loops: CDR1 MDHEN, CDR2 SYDVKM. The CDR3 nucleotides read TGTGCCAGCAGTACCTCCAGAGGGCAGTTCTTC. This codes for CASSTSRGQFF.

The chain employs TRBV12-3 or TRBV12-4 and TRBJ2-1; 10 nucleotides agree with TRBD2. The CDR3 is 14 amino acids. The junction had 6 bases not matched to a gene; V was cut back by 5 bases and J by 8 bases. The CDR3 DNA is TGTGCCAGCAGTAAGCGGGGGGGCGGGGATGAGCAGTTCTTC. The encoded protein is CASSKRGGGDEQFF.

This clonotype appeared a few times. A much larger clone is a single base away; this may be a read error. The rearrangement uses TRBV9 and TRBJ2-6, with D uncertain. V lost 0 bases and J lost 2, with 0 bases in between. Per the germline V gene, CDR1 is SGDLS and CDR2 is YYNGEE. The CDR3 has 13 residues. The CDR3 reads CASSVAGANVLTF. The DNA for the CDR3 is TGTGCCAGCAGCGTAGCTGGGGCCAACGTCCTGACTTTC.

This clonotype has just a few counts. This chain joins TRBV20-1 and TRBJ1-5, with D perhaps TRBD1 (6 bases). Germline loops: CDR1 DFQATT, CDR2 SNEGSKA (reference sequence). The CDR3 length is 14 residues. V gave up 0 bases and J gave up 7 bases, with 13 bases separating them. The CDR3 sequence is CSARDRDIYQPQHF. Here the CDR3 DNA reads TGCAGTGCTAGAGACCGGGACATTTACCAGCCCCAGCATTTT.

As to this clonotype: A junction boundary mismatches the germline segment, possibly from a read error. The rearrangement links TRBV5-4 to TRBJ1-1; 7 bases fit TRBD1. CDR1 and CDR2 from the germline V gene are SGHNT and YYREEE (reference sequence). The CDR3 length is 19 residues. CDR3 amino acids: CASSFGRGVPGRENAEAFF. The DNA for the CDR3 is TGTGCCAGCAGCTTTGGCAGGGGGGTCCCAGGGCGAGAGAACGCTGAAGCTTTCTTT.

The chain joins TRBV7-6 to TRBJ2-2, with TRBD1 identical over 7 bases. This CDR3 is 14 amino acids long. The V segment lost 3 bases and the J segment 6 bases; nucleotides outside the gene matches: 4. CDR1 SGHVS and CDR2 FNYEAQ come from the germline V gene. The CDR3 bases are TGTGCCAGCAGCTTGGAAACAGGGGCCGGGGAGCTGTTTTTT. Translation gives CASSLETGAGELFF.

The rearrangement uses TRBV10-2 and TRBJ2-5, with D perhaps TRBD1 (5 bases). The CDR3 is made up of 13 amino acids. The germline V gene has CDR1 WSHSY and CDR2 SAAADI. V was shortened by 9 bases and J by 5 bases, with 16 bases between the two germline ends. CDR3 coding DNA: TGCGCCAGTGGACAAGGAAGGGCGGAGACCCAGTACTTC. As protein: CASGQGRAETQYF.

This clonotype has a handful of counts. The rearrangement uses TRBV29-1 and TRBJ1-2; 11 nucleotides match TRBD1. Germline V gives CDR1 SQVTM, CDR2 ANQGSEA. This CDR3 has 16 residues. Trimming took 1 base from V and 4 from J; bases not matched to a gene: 8. The CDR3 sequence: CSVEGRTGGKPYGYTF. The DNA of the CDR3 is TGCAGCGTTGAAGGGCGGACAGGGGGCAAACCCTATGGCTACACCTTC.

This clonotype came up a few times. V gene TRBV5-1 combines with J gene TRBJ2-5; TRBD2 might be the D (6 bases). The DNA matches TRBJ2-7 better at its end, which makes the J call doubtful. The CDR3 has 16 residues. Germline-derived CDR1 and CDR2 are SGHRS and YFSETQ. CDR3 sequence reads: CASSFSLRAAGSEQYF. The CDR3 coding sequence is TGCGCCAGCAGTTTCTCCCTCCGGGCCGCGGGGAGCGAGCAGTACTTC.

This clonotype was counted only a few times. The chain couples TRBV20-1 to TRBJ2-3; D not resolved. The germline gives CDR1 DFQATT, CDR2 SNEGSKA (reference sequence). V shed 0 bases and J shed 3 bases, with 10 bases lying between them. This CDR3 is 14 amino acids long. In nucleotides, the CDR3 is TGCAGTGCTAGAGACCCCTTTTGGACAGATACGCAGTATTTT. Protein: CSARDPFWTDTQYF.

The chain couples TRBV7-8 to TRBJ2-7; maybe TRBD1 (7 bases). The CDR3 consists of 16 residues. Looked up from germline, CDR1 is SGHVS and CDR2 is FQNEAQ. Trimming left V 4 bases short and J 5 bases short, with 21 bases between. The chain's CDR3 is CASSSSQGGRSHEQYF. The CDR3 DNA sequence: TGTGCCAGCAGCTCCAGCCAGGGGGGCAGGTCCCACGAGCAGTACTTC.

This clonotype has only a few counts. The gene calls are TRBV14 and TRBJ2-6, with TRBD1 as a possible D gene (6 bases). The V gene's germline CDR1 is SGHDN and CDR2 FVKESK. The CDR3 is 16 residues long. Trimming left V 4 bases short and J 9 bases short, with 19 bases between. CDR3 in amino acids: CASSPPPGRGGNVLTF. CDR3 in DNA: TGTGCCAGCAGCCCCCCCCCGGGCAGGGGTGGCAACGTCCTGACTTTC.

As DNA, the CDR3 is TGTGCCAGCAGTCCCCGTAGACAGGGCCGTAACTATGGCTACACCTTC. Protein product: CASSPRRQGRNYGYTF. This chain joins TRBV12-3 or TRBV12-4 and TRBJ1-2, with 7 bases lining up with TRBD1. The CDR3 is 16 residues long. V was clipped by 5 bases and J by 1 base; unmatched bases: 10.

The chain couples TRBV20-1 to TRBJ2-3; 13 bases line up with TRBD2. The CDR3 contains 17 residues. Germline V gene sequence: CDR1 DFQATT, CDR2 SNEGSKA (reference sequence). V shed 0 bases and J 4 bases; nucleotides not matched to a gene: 7. CDR3 bases: TGCAGTGCTAGAGACCCCGGGACTAGCGGGGACCCAGATACGCAGTATTTT. The encoded protein is CSARDPGTSGDPDTQYF.

The chain recombines TRBV6-1 with TRBJ2-1; 7 positions match TRBD1. From germline, CDR1 is MNHNS and CDR2 SASEGT. The CDR3 contains 21 residues. V lost 1 base, J lost 8 bases, and 26 bases stayed unmatched. The CDR3 DNA is TGTGCCAGCAGTGAAGATTTGACAGGGCGATGGGGTTATGGAATAGGAGATGAGCAGTTCTTC. Amino acids: CASSEDLTGRWGYGIGDEQFF.

This clonotype was seen a few times. V is TRBV29-1 and J is TRBJ1-2; TRBD1 agrees at 9 bases. Germline values: CDR1 SQVTM, CDR2 ANQGSEA. The CDR3 is 14 residues long. Losses at the gene ends were 5 bases for V and 8 bases for J; bases not matched to a gene: 12. In DNA form, the CDR3 reads TGCAGCGTTTCTGTTACAGGGGGCGGATGGGGCTACACCTTC. It codes for CSVSVTGGGWGYTF.

This clonotype appeared a few times. The rearrangement uses TRBV7-8 and TRBJ1-2; perhaps TRBD1 as D (5 bases). V was cut by 4 bases and J by 0 bases, with 9 bases left in between. Germline loops: CDR1 SGHVS, CDR2 FQNEAQ. The CDR3 consists of 14 residues. The CDR3 coding sequence is TGTGCCAGCAGCTCGGGACGGTCTAACTATGGCTACACCTTC. Its translation: CASSSGRSNYGYTF.

This clonotype came up a few times. The CDR3 sequence: CASSGTRVSTDTQYF. In DNA form, the CDR3 reads TGTGCCAGCAGTGGCACCAGGGTTAGCACAGATACGCAGTATTTT. The chain joins TRBV6-6 to TRBJ2-3; perhaps TRBD1 as D (5 bases). The germline V gene has CDR1 MNHNY and CDR2 SVGAGI (reference sequence). The V end was cut by 5 bases, the J end by 0 bases, with 12 bases between. The CDR3 contains 15 residues.

This clonotype was seen a handful of times. V gene TRBV28 combines with J gene TRBJ1-6, with a tentative D call TRBD1 (6 bases). Germline V gene sequence: CDR1 MDHEN, CDR2 SYDVKM. Trimming removed 4 bases at V and 4 bases at J, with 8 bases between. The CDR3 spans 14 residues. The CDR3 coding sequence is TGTGCCAGCAGTTACGACAGGTATAATTCACCCCTCCACTTT. Translation gives CASSYDRYNSPLHF.

The chain uses TRBV15 and TRBJ1-2; D is uncertain. The CDR3 spans 14 residues. The germline V and J ends were trimmed by 3 bases and 9 bases, with 17 bases remaining between them. Germline assignment: CDR1 LNHNV and CDR2 YYDKDF (reference sequence). The CDR3 loop is CATSSKISGRSYTF. CDR3 bases: TGTGCCACCAGCAGCAAAATCAGCGGGCGGAGCTACACCTTC.

This chain joins TRBV20-1 and TRBJ1-5; TRBD1 matches 7 bases. CDR3 length equals 14 residues. The V gene's germline CDR1 is DFQATT and CDR2 SNEGSKA (reference sequence). Trimming removed 5 bases from V and 4 bases from J; junction bases left unmatched: 8. The CDR3 sequence is CSAHPGQTNQPQHF. The CDR3 nucleotides read TGCAGTGCTCACCCGGGACAGACGAATCAGCCCCAGCATTTT.

In its sample, this clonotype was seen a few times. V and J are TRBV9 and TRBJ1-2; TRBD1 matches 9 bases. The germline CDR1 and CDR2 sequences are SGDLS and YYNGEE. This CDR3 is 14 amino acids long. V lost 4 bases, J lost 4 bases, and 5 bases stayed unmatched. The CDR3 DNA sequence: TGTGCCAGCAGCCCGGGACAGGGCCCCTATGGCTACACCTTC. Its protein product is CASSPGQGPYGYTF. The full variable domain, rest sourced from reference TRBV9 and TRBJ1-2, is DSGVTQTPKHLITATGQRVTLRCSPRSGDLSVYWYQQSLDQGLQFLIQYYNGEERAKGNILERFSAQQFPDLHSELNLSSLELGDSALYFCASSPGQGPYGYTFGSGTRLTVV.

There are many counts of this clonotype. The chain carries TRBV5-1 and TRBJ2-1, with TRBD2 matching over 15 bases. Germline-derived CDR1 and CDR2 are SGHRS and YFSETQ. The CDR3 is 16 amino acids. After removal of 2 bases from V and 7 bases from J, the junction contained 4 bases not matched to a gene. The CDR3 region is CASSFGTSGGRNEQFF. CDR3 DNA sequence: TGCGCCAGCAGCTTCGGGACTAGCGGGGGGAGAAATGAGCAGTTCTTC. Combining the CDR3 with reference TRBV5-1 and TRBJ2-1 gives the whole variable domain KAGVTQTPRYLIKTRGQQVTLSCSPISGHRSVSWYQQTPGQGLQFLFEYFSETQRNKGNFPGRFSGRQFSNSRSEMNVSTLELGDSALYLCASSFGTSGGRNEQFFGPGTRLTVL.

This clonotype appeared a few times. One base away lies a much larger clone, so this may be a sequencing read error. This rearrangement joins TRBV12-3 or TRBV12-4 to TRBJ1-2; D might be TRBD1 (5 bases). The germline V and J ends were trimmed by 6 bases and 4 bases, with 27 bases remaining between them. CDR3 size: 18 residues. The CDR3 bases are TGTGCCAGCAGCCCCCGAAGGCAGGGAGCTAGTTGGAGCTATGGCTACACCTTC. Protein sequence: CASSPRRQGASWSYGYTF.

This clonotype has only one observation. V gene TRBV21-1 combines with J gene TRBJ2-1; the D call TRBD2 from the table was never checked on the DNA. TRBV21-1 is a pseudogene segment. The CDR3 covers 14 residues. DNA of the CDR3: TGTGCCAGCAGCAAACGACTAGCGGGGGGGCAGCAGTTCTTC. This translates into CASSKRLAGGQQFF.

In this sample, this clonotype turned up a few times. The V gene is TRBV6-5, the J gene TRBJ2-6; 8 bases agree with TRBD1. This CDR3 region has 15 residues. V lost 5 bases, J lost 4 bases, and 4 bases stayed unmatched. Germline V gene sequence: CDR1 MNHEY, CDR2 SVGAGI. CDR3 sequence: CASSKDRVGANVLTF. CDR3 sequence (DNA): TGTGCCAGCAGTAAGGACAGGGTAGGGGCCAACGTCCTGACTTTC.

The genes are TRBV27 and TRBJ2-6, with 10 bases matching TRBD2. Germline V gives CDR1 MNHEY, CDR2 SMNVEV (reference sequence). The CDR3 has 18 residues. V was clipped by 2 bases and J by 2 bases; unmatched bases: 6. CDR3: CASSLRSLAGAGANVLTF. The CDR3 nucleotides are TGTGCCAGCAGTTTAAGGTCCCTAGCGGGGGCTGGGGCCAACGTCCTGACTTTC.

The chain has TRBV28 and TRBJ2-4; 8 positions match TRBD2. The end of the DNA aligns better with TRBJ2-7, so the J call may be wrong. This CDR3 spans 16 amino acids. Germline assignment: CDR1 MDHEN and CDR2 SYDVKM. The DNA of the CDR3 is TGTGCCAGCAGTCCGCCCGGGGTAGCGGGGAGCTACGAGCAGTACTTC. This encodes CASSPPGVAGSYEQYF.

The chain carries TRBV24-1 and TRBJ2-3, with 7 bases aligning to TRBD2. V dropped 3 bases and J dropped 2; count of bases not matched to a gene: 7. Germline CDR1 is KGHDR and CDR2 is SFDVKD. The CDR3 totals 16 residues. In DNA form, the CDR3 reads TGTGCCACCAGTGATCCGGGAGCGGGGATCACAGATACGCAGTATTTT. This codes for CATSDPGAGITDTQYF.

The chain uses TRBV12-5 and TRBJ2-3; 7 positions agree with TRBD2. V shed 7 bases and J 1 base; nucleotides not matched to a gene: 5. The CDR3 consists of 14 residues. Germline CDR1 and CDR2: LGHNT and FRNRAP. DNA of the CDR3: TGTGCTAGTGCCCAGAGCGGGGGCACAGATACGCAGTATTTT. Its translation: CASAQSGGTDTQYF.

In this sample, this clonotype turned up a few times. The chain links TRBV5-1 to TRBJ2-3, with D tentatively TRBD1 or TRBD2 (5 bases each). The V end lost 0 bases, the J end lost 5 bases, and 10 bases lay between the germline ends. The CDR3 runs 14 residues. Germline CDR1 SGHRS, CDR2 YFSETQ. This chain's CDR3 is CASSLERGRDTQYF. The CDR3 DNA is TGCGCCAGCAGCTTGGAGAGGGGTCGAGATACGCAGTATTTT.